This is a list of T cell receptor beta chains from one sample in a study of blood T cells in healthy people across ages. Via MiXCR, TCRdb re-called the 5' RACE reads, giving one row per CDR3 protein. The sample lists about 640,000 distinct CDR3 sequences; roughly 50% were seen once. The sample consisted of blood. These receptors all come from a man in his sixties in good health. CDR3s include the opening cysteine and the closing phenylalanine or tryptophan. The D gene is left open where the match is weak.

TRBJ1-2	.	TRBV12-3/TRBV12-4	CASTQRGQLGYTF
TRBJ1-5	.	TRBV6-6	CASSYEGGGNQPQHF
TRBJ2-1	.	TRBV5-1	CASSLDGGHITNEQFF
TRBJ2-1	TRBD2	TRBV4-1	CASSQDRIQRGLRAHEQFF
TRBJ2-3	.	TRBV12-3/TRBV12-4	CASSLGGAGTDTQYF
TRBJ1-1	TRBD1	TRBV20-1	CSARDPWGTGDTEAFF
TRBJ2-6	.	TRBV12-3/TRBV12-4	CAIPDGFRANVLTF
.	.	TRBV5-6	CASSLNAFGRETQFF
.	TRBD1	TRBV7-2	CASSFQGPGQGGETQFF
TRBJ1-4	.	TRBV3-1	CASSHTSTNEKLFF
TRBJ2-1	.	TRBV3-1	CASSQGRGLDEQFF
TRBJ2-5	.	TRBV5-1	CASSLSRGAPQETQYF
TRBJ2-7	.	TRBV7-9	CASSSSPGPRTYEQYF
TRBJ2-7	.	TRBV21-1	CASSKRTSGGLGHEQYF
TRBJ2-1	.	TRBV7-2	CASSLGGLAGEQFF
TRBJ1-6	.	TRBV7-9	CASSLVSGQVGSPLHF
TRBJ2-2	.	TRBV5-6	CASSAGTATGELFF
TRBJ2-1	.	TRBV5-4	CASTLPGTYNEQFF
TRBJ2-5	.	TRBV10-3	CAINTFQETQYF
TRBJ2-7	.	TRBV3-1	CASSQGWDTSYEQYF
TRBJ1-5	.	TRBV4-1	CASSPREGNQPQHF
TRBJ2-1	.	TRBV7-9	CASSLGTPGVHEQFF
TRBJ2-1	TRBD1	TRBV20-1	CSARGTGPNEQFF
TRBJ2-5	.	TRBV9	CASSVAQETQYF
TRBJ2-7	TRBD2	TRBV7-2	CASSNSGGSSYEQYF
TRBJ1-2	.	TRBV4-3	CASSQDGKGNYGYTF
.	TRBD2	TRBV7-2	CASSHQAGGPGTQYF
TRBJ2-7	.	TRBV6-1	CASSEGPGIYEQYF
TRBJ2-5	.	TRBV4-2	CASSQGLGPPETQYF
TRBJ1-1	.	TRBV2	CASRGRDWRIEAFF
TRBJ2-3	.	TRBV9	CASSVEDTGYGIDTQYF
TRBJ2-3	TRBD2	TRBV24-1	CATRTSGSDTQYF
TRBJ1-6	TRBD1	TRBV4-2	CASSRAQGEGNSPLHF
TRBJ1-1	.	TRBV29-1	CSVAPSMNTEAFF
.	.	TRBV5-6	CASSLFSEQETQYF
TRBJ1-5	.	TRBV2	CASRGREGQTQHF
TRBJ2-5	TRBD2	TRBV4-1	CASSQERRGTHQETQYF
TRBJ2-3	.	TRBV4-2	CASSPADSAGPDTQYF
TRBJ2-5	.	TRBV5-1	CASSPRPSSRVETQYF
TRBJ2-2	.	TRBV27	CASSSSTRGAGELFF
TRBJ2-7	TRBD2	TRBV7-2	CASSPRTSGGLYEQYF
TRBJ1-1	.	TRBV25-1	CASTPQTMNTEAFF
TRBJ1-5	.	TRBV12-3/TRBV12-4	CASNSGLGYQPQHF
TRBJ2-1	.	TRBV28	CASTSPRGGYNEQFF
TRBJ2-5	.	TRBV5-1	CASSPWGQETQYF
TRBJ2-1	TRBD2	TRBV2	CASSGASGGPSYNEQFF
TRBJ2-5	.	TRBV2	CASSDRASRGETQYF
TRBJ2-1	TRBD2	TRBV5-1	CASSFAHLAGEEQFF
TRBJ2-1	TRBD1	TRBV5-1	CASSLGSQGALNEQFF
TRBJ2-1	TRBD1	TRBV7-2	CASSLDGTESHEQFF
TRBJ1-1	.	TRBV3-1	CASSQVGVDTEAFF
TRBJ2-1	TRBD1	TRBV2	CASRLSQGNEQFF
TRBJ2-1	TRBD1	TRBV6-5	CASSPGGQGNEQFF
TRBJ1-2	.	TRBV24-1	CATSETELYGYTF
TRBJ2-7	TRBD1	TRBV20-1	CSARTGSYEQYF
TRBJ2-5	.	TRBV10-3	CAISDFGGQKETQYF
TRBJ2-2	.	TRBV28	CASSLSRANTGELFF
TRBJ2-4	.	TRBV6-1	CASTSGLQVDIQYF
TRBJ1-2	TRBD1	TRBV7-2	CASSLLRQGGGYTF